The clone carrying this TCR beta chain showed up just once. Its antigen is currently unknown. This record comes from a study of CD8 T cells in ankylosing spondylitis. Notes on the study in general: The clones that were linked to disease were reported to be significantly enriched in matched synovial fluid samples from ankylosing spondylitis patients. Reactive arthritis synovial fluid and blood previously showed some of these motif variants. Characteristic of ankylosing spondylitis blood, it appeared, was a TCR beta motif comprising fewer than 10 highly homologous variants.

Researchers built TCR beta libraries using quantitative 5'-RACE with molecular barcodes. TCRdb called the 5' RACE reads again in MiXCR, with one record for every CDR3 protein. The top ten hold approximately 17% of the sample, which has some 200,000 distinct CDR3 sequences, roughly 13% seen once. From germline, CDR1 is ENHRY and CDR2 SYGVKD. J lost 1 base, V lost 8 bases, and 9 bases had no gene match. This CDR3 is built from 16 residues. The sample consisted of blood, either unsorted or a sorted T cell fraction (not recorded which). The gene calls are TRBV10-3 and TRBJ2-3; 10 positions agree with TRBD2. The receptor comes from a male donor with ankylosing spondylitis or in good health (not recorded which). The CDR3 loop is CAISVRSGRGTDTQYF. The CDR3 nucleotides are TGTGCCATCTCCGTTCGGAGCGGGAGGGGCACAGATACGCAGTATTTT.